One TCR beta chain is described in this entry. The sample belongs to a study of cytomegalovirus exposure and HLA in healthy donors. The PCR contained 60 Vbeta and 13 Jbeta primers. The table came from immunoSEQ multiplex PCR; TCRdb's copy has only in-frame clones and leaves some out. The specimen's table records about 58,000 clones. The CDR3 is 17 residues long. From germline, CDR1 is LGHNA and CDR2 YNFKEQ. V dropped 0 bases and J dropped 3; count of bases not matched to a gene: 10. The chain uses TRBV4-2 and TRBJ1-1; 7 bases match TRBD1. The receptor comes from a young woman in good health and CMV-seronegative. What was sequenced was PBMCs. The CDR3 DNA reads as TGTGCCAGCAGCCAAGATTCTACGGTCAGGGGGTACACTGAAGCTTTCTTT. Amino acids: CASSQDSTVRGYTEAFF.